A single sample gave rise to the 24 T cell receptor beta chains below, sequenced in a study of control samples from healthy donors and cancer patients. TCRdb's copy holds only in-frame clones and misses some; the assay was immunoSEQ multiplex PCR. Of roughly 100,000 clones listed, around 88% are singletons. Sequenced material: PBMCs. These TCRs come from a man aged 60 to 69 with lung cancer.

The CDR3 DNA reads TGTGCCAGCAGCTTAGGGGATCCTACCGCTGGCTACACCTTC. Its protein is CASSLGDPTAGYTF. The chain employs TRBV7-9 and TRBJ1-2, with unresolved D. The CDR3 has 14 residues. Germline CDR1 SEHNR, CDR2 FQNEAQ (reference sequence). V shed 1 base and J shed 7 bases, with 13 bases lying between them.

The rearrangement links TRBV3-1 (or the pseudogene TRBV3-2) to TRBJ2-7, with TRBD1 matching over 7 bases. The CDR3 has 15 amino acids. The trim removed 4 bases at V and 5 bases at J, leaving 11 bases unmatched. Germline-derived CDR1 and CDR2 are LGHDT and YNNKEL (reference sequence). The CDR3, as DNA: TGTGCCAGCAGCCGGGCCCAATTCCAGGGGGACGAGCAGTACTTC. This translates into CASSRAQFQGDEQYF.

The chain combines TRBV30 with TRBJ1-5, with unresolved D. The CDR3 has 14 residues. Deletions cut 0 bases from V and 5 bases from J, with 11 bases between. The V gene's germline CDR1 is GTSNPN and CDR2 SVGIG (reference sequence). Here the CDR3 reads CAWSVRRADQPQHF. The CDR3 DNA follows: TGTGCCTGGAGTGTAAGAAGGGCTGATCAGCCCCAGCATTTT.

This clone was counted a single time. V and J are TRBV14 and TRBJ2-1; no firm D call. Germline V lookup: CDR1 SGHDN, CDR2 FVKESK. The ends were cut back, 1 base at V and 0 bases at J, with 4 bases in the middle. This CDR3 is 14 amino acids long. The CDR3 nucleotides are TGTGCCAGCAGCCAAGGGAGCTCCTACAATGAGCAGTTCTTC. Translating gives CASSQGSSYNEQFF.

The rearrangement joins TRBV9 to TRBJ2-3; 9 nucleotides agree with TRBD2. The length of the CDR3 is 16 residues. The germline V gene encodes CDR1 SGDLS and CDR2 YYNGEE. J was trimmed by 4 bases and V by 0 bases; bases with no gene match: 6. This CDR3 is CASSVVAGGLSDTQYF. CDR3 coding DNA: TGTGCCAGCAGCGTAGTTGCGGGGGGGCTTTCAGATACGCAGTATTTT.

The chain is built from TRBV5-1 and TRBJ2-7, with 7 positions matching TRBD1. This CDR3 contains 16 residues. The germline CDR1 and CDR2 sequences are SGHRS and YFSETQ. J lost 1 base, V lost 3 bases, and 10 bases had no gene match. The CDR3: CASSWGLGGASYEQYF. The CDR3 DNA reads as TGCGCCAGCAGCTGGGGGTTAGGGGGCGCATCCTACGAGCAGTACTTC.

This chain links TRBV9 with TRBJ1-1, with TRBD1 as a possible D gene (5 bases). The ends were cut back, 5 bases at V and 0 bases at J, with 17 bases in the middle. CDR3 length: 16 amino acids. Germline V gene data show CDR1 as SGDLS and CDR2 as YYNGEE. The CDR3 loop is CASSPWGSPMNTEAFF. The CDR3 DNA reads TGTGCCAGCAGTCCCTGGGGGAGCCCAATGAACACTGAAGCTTTCTTT.

The chain couples TRBV4-1 to TRBJ1-2; perhaps TRBD1 as D (5 bases). The V end lost 4 bases, the J end lost 4 bases, and 10 bases lay between the germline ends. The CDR3 runs 13 residues. Looked up from germline, CDR1 is MGHRA and CDR2 is YSYEKL. In nucleotides, the CDR3 is TGCGCCAGCAGCCCGACAGAGATCTATGGCTACACCTTC. Amino acids: CASSPTEIYGYTF.

The V and J genes are TRBV7-9 and TRBJ2-1, with D unclear. Per the germline V gene, CDR1 is SEHNR and CDR2 is FQNEAQ (reference sequence). V gave up 1 base and J gave up 7 bases, with 8 bases separating them. The CDR3 loop spans 13 amino acids. The CDR3 here is CASSLGAENEQFF. CDR3 nucleotides: TGTGCCAGCAGCTTAGGGGCGGAAAATGAGCAGTTCTTC. The whole variable domain, filled in from reference TRBV7-9 and TRBJ2-1, reads DTGVSQNPRHKITKRGQNVTFRCDPISEHNRLYWYRQTLGQGPEFLTYFQNEAQLEKSRLLSDRFSAERPKGSFSTLEIQRTEQGDSAMYLCASSLGAENEQFFGPGTRLTVL.

This chain uses TRBV7-2 with TRBJ1-5; D might be TRBD1 (5 bases). Germline CDR1 is SGHTA and CDR2 is FQGNSA. V was trimmed by 0 bases and J by 5 bases, leaving 5 bases between them. The CDR3 is 13 residues long. The CDR3 loop reads CASSLARDQPQHF. The DNA of the CDR3 is TGTGCCAGCAGCTTAGCCAGGGATCAGCCCCAGCATTTT.

The genes are TRBV6-1 and TRBJ2-5; no clear D. CDR3 length: 14 amino acids. Per germline, CDR1 MNHNS and CDR2 SASEGT. V gave up 3 bases and J gave up 2 bases, with 10 bases separating them. CDR3 in amino acids: CASSEHIIQETQYF. CDR3 DNA sequence: TGTGCCAGCAGTGAGCACATAATTCAAGAGACCCAGTACTTC.

This chain's CDR3 is CASSSPTGGPDAEAFF. In DNA, the CDR3 is TGCGCCAGCAGCTCCCCCACAGGGGGGCCAGACGCTGAAGCTTTCTTT. The chain has TRBV5-1 and TRBJ1-1; 8 nucleotides match TRBD1. After removal of 3 bases from V and 6 bases from J, the junction contained 13 bases not matched to a gene. CDR3 size: 16 residues. Germline loops: CDR1 SGHRS, CDR2 YFSETQ.

This clone is classed as medium-sized. The chain combines TRBV7-3 with TRBJ1-6; D is possibly TRBD1 (6 bases). Trimming stripped 4 bases from V and 8 bases from J, with 12 bases between. Germline assignment: CDR1 SGHTA and CDR2 FQGTGA. This CDR3 has 14 amino acids. CDR3 amino acids: CASSSQGLDSPLHF. The DNA of the CDR3 is TGTGCCAGCAGCTCCCAGGGGCTGGATTCACCCCTCCACTTT.

This chain uses TRBV5-1 with TRBJ1-1; D ambiguous. V gave up 5 bases and J gave up 2 bases, with 13 bases separating them. Germline V gene data show CDR1 as SGHRS and CDR2 as YFSETQ. This CDR3 has 14 residues. CDR3 amino acids: CASRSEDFNTEAFF. CDR3 nucleotide sequence: TGCGCCAGCAGGTCAGAGGATTTTAACACTGAAGCTTTCTTT.

The CDR3, as DNA: TGTGCCAGCTCACCTGGGTGGGATCAGCCCCAGCATTTT. It is translated as CASSPGWDQPQHF. This chain connects TRBV18 to TRBJ1-5; D unclear. The CDR3 consists of 13 residues. The germline gives CDR1 KGHSH, CDR2 LQKENI. V gave up 3 bases and J gave up 5 bases, with 8 bases separating them.

The chain joins TRBV6-2 or TRBV6-3 to TRBJ2-7, with D hard to call. The ends were cut back, 5 bases at V and 5 bases at J, with 7 bases in the middle. This CDR3 has 11 amino acids. Germline CDR1 reads MNHEY; CDR2 reads SVGEGT. In DNA, the CDR3 is TGTGCCAGCAGTCTCGGACACGAGCAGTACGTC. Protein: CASSLGHEQYV.

This clone has a count of ten or more. The CDR3 protein is CATSDFGGNGYTF. CDR3 DNA: TGTGCCACCAGTGATTTTGGAGGGAATGGCTACACCTTC. The gene calls are TRBV24-1 and TRBJ1-2; D is unresolved. Germline V gives CDR1 KGHDR, CDR2 SFDVKD. This CDR3 is built from 13 residues. Deletions cut 1 base from V and 6 bases from J, with 8 bases between.

V usage is TRBV18 and J usage is TRBJ2-5; D might be TRBD1 (5 bases). The germline V and J ends were trimmed by 3 bases and 2 bases, with 13 bases remaining between them. CDR1 KGHSH and CDR2 LQKENI come from the germline V gene. The CDR3 covers 15 residues. CDR3 residues: CASSPPGTGQETQYF. Here the CDR3 DNA reads TGTGCCAGCTCACCCCCCGGAACAGGACAAGAGACCCAGTACTTC.

This chain uses TRBV30 with TRBJ2-1, with no clear D. V was trimmed by 0 bases and J by 2 bases, leaving 11 bases between them. The CDR3 spans 15 residues. CDR1 and CDR2 (germline): GTSNPN, SVGIG (reference sequence). CDR3 sequence reads: CAWSVQSVAYNEQFF. CDR3 sequence (DNA): TGTGCCTGGAGTGTACAAAGCGTGGCCTACAATGAGCAGTTCTTC.

The V gene is TRBV5-1, the J gene TRBJ1-2; unclear D gene. This CDR3 comprises 12 residues. In germline, CDR1 is SGHRS, CDR2 YFSETQ. With 6 bases removed from V and 3 bases from J, the gap between germline ends came to 9 bases. The CDR3 here is CASTETDYGYTF. CDR3 in DNA: TGCGCCAGCACTGAGACGGACTATGGCTACACCTTC.

The V gene is TRBV10-3, the J gene TRBJ2-5, with D perhaps TRBD2 (7 bases). Trimming pared 6 bases from V and 1 base from J, leaving 9 bases between. Germline-derived CDR1 and CDR2 are ENHRY and SYGVKD. The CDR3 length is 13 residues. The CDR3 region is CAIRRGGQETQYF. CDR3 DNA sequence: TGTGCCATCAGGAGGGGGGGCCAAGAGACCCAGTACTTC.

The chain links TRBV5-5 to TRBJ2-1; D might be TRBD1 (5 bases). The CDR3 consists of 18 residues. Germline lookup yields CDR1 SGHKS and CDR2 YYEKEE (reference sequence). The V gene lost 5 bases and the J gene lost 4 bases, with 25 bases spanning the gap. The DNA for the CDR3 is TGTGCCAGCAGTCCTAGAATACCCGACAGCTTTATTTACAATGAGCAGTTCTTC. Amino acids: CASSPRIPDSFIYNEQFF. Full variable domain (missing parts from reference TRBV5-5 and TRBJ2-1): DAGVTQSPTHLIKTRGQQVTLRCSPISGHKSVSWYQQVLGQGPQFIFQYYEKEERGRGNFPDRFSARQFPNYSSELNVNALLLGDSALYLCASSPRIPDSFIYNEQFFGPGTRLTVL.

The chain combines TRBV11-2 with TRBJ2-6; the D gene is possibly TRBD1 (5 bases). The germline V gene encodes CDR1 SGHAT and CDR2 FQNNGV. The CDR3 spans 14 residues. V was trimmed by 2 bases and J by 8 bases, leaving 10 bases between them. CDR3 sequence reads: CASSLNRQSNVLTF. CDR3 nucleotide sequence: TGTGCCAGCAGCTTAAACAGGCAATCCAACGTCCTGACTTTC. The complete variable domain, with remaining parts taken from reference TRBV11-2 and TRBJ2-6, reads EAGVAQSPRYKIIEKRQSVAFWCNPISGHATLYWYQQILGQGPKLLIQFQNNGVVDDSQLPKDRFSAERLKGVDSTLKIQPAKLEDSAVYLCASSLNRQSNVLTFGAGSRLTVL.

This chain links TRBV7-2 with TRBJ2-1; D might be TRBD2 (7 bases). V was cut by 7 bases and J by 4 bases, with 20 bases left in between. The CDR3 has 16 residues. Germline V gene sequence: CDR1 SGHTA, CDR2 FQGNSA. The CDR3 DNA is TGTGCCAGCAAAACCGCGGTGGGGGGGGCTTACAATGAGCAGTTCTTC. Its protein is CASKTAVGGAYNEQFF. Looking up the rest from reference TRBV7-2 and TRBJ2-1 gives the full variable domain: GAGVSQSPSNKVTEKGKDVELRCDPISGHTALYWYRQSLGQGLEFLIYFQGNSAPDKSGLPSDRFSAERTGGSVSTLTIQRTQQEDSAVYLCASKTAVGGAYNEQFFGPGTRLTVL.